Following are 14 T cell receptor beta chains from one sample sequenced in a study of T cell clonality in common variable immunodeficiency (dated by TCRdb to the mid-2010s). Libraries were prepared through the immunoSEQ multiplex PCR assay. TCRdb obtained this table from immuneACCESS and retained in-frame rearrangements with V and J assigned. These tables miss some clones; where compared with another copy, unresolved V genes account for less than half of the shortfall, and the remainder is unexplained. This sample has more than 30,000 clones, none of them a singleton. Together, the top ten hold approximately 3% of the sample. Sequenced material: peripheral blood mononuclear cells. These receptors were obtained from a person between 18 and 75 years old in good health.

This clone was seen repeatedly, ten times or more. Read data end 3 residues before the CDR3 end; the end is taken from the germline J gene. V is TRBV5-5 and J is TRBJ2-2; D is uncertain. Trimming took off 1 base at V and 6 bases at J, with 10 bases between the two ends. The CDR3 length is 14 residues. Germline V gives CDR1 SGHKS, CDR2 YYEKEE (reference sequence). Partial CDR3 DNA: TGTGCCAGCAGCTTGAGGCTTCACGCCGGGGAG. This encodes CASSLRLHAGE. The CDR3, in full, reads CASSLRLHAGELFF.

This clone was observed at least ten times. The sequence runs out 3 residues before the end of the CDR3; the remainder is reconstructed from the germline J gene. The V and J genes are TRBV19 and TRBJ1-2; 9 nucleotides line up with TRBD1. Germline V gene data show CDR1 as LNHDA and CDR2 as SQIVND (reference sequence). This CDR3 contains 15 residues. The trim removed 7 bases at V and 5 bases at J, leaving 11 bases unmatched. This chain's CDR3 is CASKGSGDRGYGYTF. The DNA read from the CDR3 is TGTGCCAGTAAGGGTTCGGGCGACAGGGGGTATGGC.

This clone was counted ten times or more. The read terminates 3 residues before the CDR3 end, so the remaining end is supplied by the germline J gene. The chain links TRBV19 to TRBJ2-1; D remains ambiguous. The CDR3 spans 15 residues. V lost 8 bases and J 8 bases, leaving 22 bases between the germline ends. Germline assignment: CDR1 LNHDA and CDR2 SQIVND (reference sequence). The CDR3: CASPPGGGPPYEQFF. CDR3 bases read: TGTGCCAGTCCCCCCGGCGGTGGCCCGCCATATGAG.

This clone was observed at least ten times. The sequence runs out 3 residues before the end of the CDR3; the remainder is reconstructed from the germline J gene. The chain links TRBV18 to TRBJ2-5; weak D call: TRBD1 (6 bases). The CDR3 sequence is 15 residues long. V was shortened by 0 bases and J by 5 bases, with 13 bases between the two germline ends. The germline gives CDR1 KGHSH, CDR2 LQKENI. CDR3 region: CASSPPSHRVETQYF. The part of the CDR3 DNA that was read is TGTGCCAGCTCACCACCCAGCCACAGGGTGGAGACC.

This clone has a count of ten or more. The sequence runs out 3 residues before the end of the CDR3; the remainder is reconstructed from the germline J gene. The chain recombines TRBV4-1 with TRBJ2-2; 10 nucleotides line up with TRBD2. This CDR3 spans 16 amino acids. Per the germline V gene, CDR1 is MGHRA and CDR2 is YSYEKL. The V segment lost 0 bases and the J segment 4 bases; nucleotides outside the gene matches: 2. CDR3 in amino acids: CASSQESGRATGELFF. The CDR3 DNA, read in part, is TGCGCCAGCAGCCAAGAAAGCGGGAGGGCCACCGGGGAG.

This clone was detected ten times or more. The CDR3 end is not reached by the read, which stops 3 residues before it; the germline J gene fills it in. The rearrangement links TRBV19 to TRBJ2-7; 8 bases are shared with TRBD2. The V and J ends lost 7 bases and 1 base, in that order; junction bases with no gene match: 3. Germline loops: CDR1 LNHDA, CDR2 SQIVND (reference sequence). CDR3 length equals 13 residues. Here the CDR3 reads CASKVAGSYEQYF. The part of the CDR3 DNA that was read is TGTGCCAGTAAGGTAGCGGGATCCTACGAG. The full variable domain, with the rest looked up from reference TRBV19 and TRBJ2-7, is DGGITQSPKYLFRKEGQNVTLSCEQNLNHDAMYWYRQDPGQGLRLIYYSQIVNDFQKGDIAEGYSVSREKKESFPLTVTSAQKNPTAFYLCASKVAGSYEQYFGPGTRLTVT.

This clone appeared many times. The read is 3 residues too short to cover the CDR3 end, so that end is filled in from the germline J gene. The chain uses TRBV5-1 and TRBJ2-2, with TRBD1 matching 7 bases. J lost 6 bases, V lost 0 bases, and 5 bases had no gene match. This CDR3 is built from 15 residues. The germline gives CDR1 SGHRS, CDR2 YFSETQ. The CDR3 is CASSLGEGAAGELFF. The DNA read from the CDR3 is TGCGCCAGCAGCTTGGGCGAGGGGGCGGCCGGGGAG.

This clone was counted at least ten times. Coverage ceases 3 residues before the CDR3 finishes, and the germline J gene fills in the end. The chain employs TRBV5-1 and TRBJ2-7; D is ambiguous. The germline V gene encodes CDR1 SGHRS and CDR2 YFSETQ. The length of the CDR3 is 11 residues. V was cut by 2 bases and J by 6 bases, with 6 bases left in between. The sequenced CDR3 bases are TGCGCCAGCAGCTTCTCCGGCGAG. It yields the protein CASSFSGE. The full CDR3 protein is CASSFSGEQYF.

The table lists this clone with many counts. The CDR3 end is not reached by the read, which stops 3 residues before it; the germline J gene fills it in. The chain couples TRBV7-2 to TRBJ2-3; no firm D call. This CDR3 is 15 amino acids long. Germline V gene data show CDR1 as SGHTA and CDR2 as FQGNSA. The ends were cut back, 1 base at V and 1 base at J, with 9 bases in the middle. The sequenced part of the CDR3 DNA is TGTGCCAGCAGCTTAGGGTCTACCCGCACAGATACG. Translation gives CASSLGSTRTDT. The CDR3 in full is CASSLGSTRTDTQYF. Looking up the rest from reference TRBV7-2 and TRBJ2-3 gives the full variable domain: GAGVSQSPSNKVTEKGKDVELRCDPISGHTALYWYRQSLGQGLEFLIYFQGNSAPDKSGLPSDRFSAERTGGSVSTLTIQRTQQEDSAVYLCASSLGSTRTDTQYFGPGTRLTVL.

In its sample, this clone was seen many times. The CDR3 reads CASSLGVNEQFF. CDR3 bases read: TGTGCCAGCAGCTTAGGGGTTAATGAG. J is TRBJ2-1 and V is TRBV5-4; perhaps TRBD1 as D (5 bases). The observed sequence ends 3 residues before the CDR3 terminus, with the missing tail filled in from the germline J gene. V was clipped by 2 bases and J by 7 bases, with 7 bases between them. CDR1 and CDR2 (germline): SGHNT, YYREEE (reference sequence). The CDR3 sequence is 12 residues long.

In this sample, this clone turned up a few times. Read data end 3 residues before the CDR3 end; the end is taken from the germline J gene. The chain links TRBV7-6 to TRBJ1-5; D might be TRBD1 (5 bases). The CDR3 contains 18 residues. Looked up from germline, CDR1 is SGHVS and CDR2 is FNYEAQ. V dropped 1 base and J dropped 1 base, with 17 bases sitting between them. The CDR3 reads CASSLGRGGRGSNQPQHF. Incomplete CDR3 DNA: TGTGCCAGCAGCTTAGGGCGAGGCGGACGGGGGAGCAATCAGCCC.

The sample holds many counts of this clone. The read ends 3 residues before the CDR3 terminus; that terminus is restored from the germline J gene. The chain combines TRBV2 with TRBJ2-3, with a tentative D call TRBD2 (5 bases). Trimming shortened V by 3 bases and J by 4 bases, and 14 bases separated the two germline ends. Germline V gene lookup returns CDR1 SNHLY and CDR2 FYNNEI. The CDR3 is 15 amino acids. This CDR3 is CASSEQASQSDTQYF. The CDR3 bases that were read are TGTGCCAGCAGTGAGCAGGCTAGCCAGTCAGATACG.

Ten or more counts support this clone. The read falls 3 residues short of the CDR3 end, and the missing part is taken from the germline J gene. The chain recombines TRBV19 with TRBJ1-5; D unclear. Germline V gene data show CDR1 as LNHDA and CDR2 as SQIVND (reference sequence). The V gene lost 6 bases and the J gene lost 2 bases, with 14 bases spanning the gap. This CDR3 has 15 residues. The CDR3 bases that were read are TGTGCCAGTAGAACAATCAATTCCCGCAATCAGCCC. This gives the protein CASRTINSRNQP. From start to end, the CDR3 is CASRTINSRNQPQHF.

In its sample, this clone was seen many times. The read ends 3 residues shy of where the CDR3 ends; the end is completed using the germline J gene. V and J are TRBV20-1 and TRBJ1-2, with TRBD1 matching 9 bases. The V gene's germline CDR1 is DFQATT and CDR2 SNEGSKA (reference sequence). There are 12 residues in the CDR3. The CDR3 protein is CSAEQGAKGYTF. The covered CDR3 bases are TGCAGTGCAGAACAGGGGGCTAAAGGC.